Each of the 2 T cell receptor beta chains below was sequenced from the same sample in a study of spatial heterogeneity in lung cancer. Study-wide points: Counts of expanded intratumoral alpha and beta TCRs tracked tumor mutation counts.

These receptors lack a known antigen. As for time point: sample taken at primary tumor resection. TCRdb reanalysed the 5' RACE reads using MiXCR and keeps one entry per CDR3 protein. This table has over 2,000 distinct CDR3 sequences, about 3% appearing once. Sequencing used lung tumor tissue, obtained at surgery. These receptors all come from a female donor with early-stage non-small cell lung cancer.

To note about this clonotype: The final CDR3 position lacks the conserved phenylalanine or tryptophan, pointing to a likely read error. The limits of the CDR3 on the DNA are not certain, so only TCRdb's listed CDR3 is given. The rearrangement joins TRBV4-2 to TRBJ2-7; TRBD1, the D gene given by the table, was not confirmed from the DNA. The CDR3 spans 15 residues, counting both ends. Germline assignment: CDR1 LGHNA and CDR2 YNFKEQ. CDR3 sequence: CARRKEVGKGDEQDG.

By share, this clonotype ranks as medium-sized. The genes are TRBV9 and TRBJ2-7; D is ambiguous. V lost 0 bases, J lost 7 bases, and 11 bases lay in between. The CDR3 covers 13 residues. Germline CDR1 SGDLS, CDR2 YYNGEE. The CDR3: CASSVEPKAEQYF. The CDR3 nucleotides are TGTGCCAGCAGCGTAGAACCGAAGGCGGAGCAGTACTTC.